This T cell receptor beta chain was identified in a study of blood T cell repertoires in COVID-19. In the study overall: Researchers got acute and convalescent COVID-19 samples from the United States, Italy and Spain. The analysed material was cDNA or gDNA that came from T cells, B-cell-depleted T cells, or PBMCs.

The germline V gene has CDR1 SGDLS and CDR2 YYNGEE. This CDR3 is built from 19 residues. V gave up 1 base and J gave up 0 bases; unmatched junction bases: 11. This clone was detected once. Authors' data handling: Estimation of nucleated cell counts relied on the amplification of reference gene primers. Using immunoSEQ multiplex PCR, the repertoire was profiled, and TCRdb retains in-frame clones only, with some absent. That table furnishes V, J and clone size, whereas the DNA furnished D and trimming. Among around 85,000 clones listed, roughly 85% were seen once. The TCR originated in a man between 60 and 75 years old with acute or convalescent COVID-19. This rearrangement joins TRBV9 to TRBJ1-4; TRBD1 matches at 8 bases. Source material: peripheral blood. CDR3 nucleotides: TGTGCCAGCAGCGTAAGTTCGCCCAGGGGGCTGGCAACTAATGAAAAACTGTTTTTT. It encodes CASSVSSPRGLATNEKLFF.